A selection of T cell receptor beta chains follows, all from one sample in a study of T cells expressing NK-cell markers. TCRdb reprocessed the 5' RACE reads and stores each CDR3 protein as one record, lacking DNA. Its table records under 200,000 distinct CDR3 sequences. Sequencing was done on a sample of blood T cells: a sorted CD56 or NKG2C T cell subset, CD4+ or CD8+ T cells, or bulk PBMC T cells (not recorded which). Source of these receptors: a woman aged 18-69 years in good health. The CDR3 runs from the conserved cysteine through the conserved F or W.

v_gene,j_gene,CDR3aa
TRBV5-6,TRBJ2-5,CASSLPSGETQYF
TRBV5-6,TRBJ2-1,CASSFGWAGGSEQFF
TRBV5-1,TRBJ1-1,CASSTRTRGSTEAFF
TRBV20-1,TRBJ2-3,CSAGRRAGTTDTQYF
TRBV5-1,TRBJ2-5,CASSPGLPQETQYF
TRBV24-1,TRBJ1-1,CATSAGLGNTEAFF
TRBV9,TRBJ1-1,CASSRAGGNTEAFF
TRBV14,TRBJ2-1,CASSRETSSNEQFF
TRBV9,TRBJ2-5,CASSVAGGGSRETQYF
TRBV19,TRBJ2-7,CASRGGTTYEQYF
TRBV6-5,TRBJ1-2,CASSSQGAVYGYTF
TRBV29-1,TRBJ2-1,CSVLPSPNEQFF
TRBV6-6,TRBJ2-3,CASSPLSTDTQYF
TRBV4-1,TRBJ2-2,CASSQDARGTGELFF
TRBV20-1,TRBJ2-5,CSASGLAGVLQETQYF
TRBV7-2,TRBJ2-1,CASSESFSGGRNEQFF
TRBV3-1,TRBJ2-1,CATRPGLRSNEQFF
TRBV20-1,TRBJ2-7,CSATREDRSYEQYF
TRBV2,TRBJ1-1,CASSGQMNTEAFF
TRBV6-5,TRBJ2-7,CASRRLGGEQYF
TRBV7-8,TRBJ1-2,CASSLELRVQGAYGYTF
TRBV7-8,TRBJ2-1,CASSLGSRQGARGMEFF
TRBV15,TRBJ2-1,CATSSQHRSNEQFF
TRBV2,TRBJ1-4,CARKRGSGEKLFF
TRBV20-1,TRBJ2-7,CSANLLRMGQYF
TRBV5-1,TRBJ1-1,CASSLGRGVGTEAFF
TRBV4-2,TRBJ2-5,CASARGEYQETQYF
TRBV2,TRBJ2-2,CASRDSWPGAATGELFF